These T cell receptor beta chains were read from a single sample in a study of T-cell memory formation after mild COVID-19. MiXCR was run by TCRdb on the 5' RACE reads, yielding one entry per CDR3 protein. The sample holds about 190,000 distinct CDR3 sequences, around a fifth seen once. The specimen sequenced was PBMCs or a T cell subset sorted from them (not recorded which). These receptors were obtained from an adult woman who had mild COVID-19 (a few samples of this study predate the infection). Cell type and time point are not known. Both conserved end residues are part of each CDR3. Fields, in order: V gene, J gene, D gene, clone size, CDR3 length, CDR3 DNA, CDR3 protein. The D gene is left open where the match is weak. Part of the rows lack a size; the others show once, few, many or a class for expanded clones.

V: TRBV20-1
J: TRBJ1-3
D: NA
size: NA
length: 14
DNA: TGCAGTGCTAGGGGGGTGGGAGCTGGAAACACCATATATTTT
CDR3: CSARGVGAGNTIYF

V: TRBV7-6
J: TRBJ1-1
D: NA
size: NA
length: 14
DNA: TGTGCCAGCAGCTTCGTGAGGGAGAACACTGAAGCTTTCTTT
CDR3: CASSFVRENTEAFF

V: TRBV6-6
J: TRBJ2-2
D: NA
size: NA
length: 12
DNA: TGTGCCAGCAGTTACGGGGCCGGGGAGCTGTTTTTT
CDR3: CASSYGAGELFF

V: TRBV6-5
J: TRBJ2-7
D: NA
size: NA
length: 13
DNA: TGTGCCAGCAGTTATAGGGGTGATTACGAGCAGTACTTC
CDR3: CASSYRGDYEQYF

V: TRBV30
J: TRBJ1-1
D: NA
size: NA
length: 16
DNA: TGTGCCTGGAGTGTACGGAGTTTTCAGGGGAACACTGAAGCTTTCTTT
CDR3: CAWSVRSFQGNTEAFF

V: TRBV24-1
J: TRBJ2-7
D: NA
size: NA
length: 12
DNA: TGTGCCACCAGTGAAGGGCGATTCGAGCAGTACTTC
CDR3: CATSEGRFEQYF

V: TRBV19
J: TRBJ2-1
D: NA
size: NA
length: 13
DNA: TGTGCCAGTAGTATGTCTAGCAGGAATGAGCAGTTCTTC
CDR3: CASSMSSRNEQFF

V: TRBV4-1
J: TRBJ1-1
D: NA
size: many
length: 16
DNA: TGCGCCAGCAGCCACGAGTCCCCTTTATTGAACACTGAAGCTTTCTTT
CDR3: CASSHESPLLNTEAFF

V: TRBV7-9
J: TRBJ2-7
D: TRBD2
size: NA
length: 13
DNA: TGTGCCAGTACTAGCGGGAGTGGATACGAGCAGTACTTC
CDR3: CASTSGSGYEQYF

V: TRBV12-3/TRBV12-4
J: TRBJ2-7
D: TRBD1
size: few
length: 15
DNA: TGTGCCAGCAGTTCACTCCAGGGGGCTGGGTACGAGCAGTACTTC
CDR3: CASSSLQGAGYEQYF

V: TRBV12-3/TRBV12-4
J: TRBJ2-3
D: TRBD2
size: few
length: 16
DNA: TGTGCCAGCGGAACTAGCGGGAGTTGGGGCACAGATACGCAGTATTTT
CDR3: CASGTSGSWGTDTQYF

V: TRBV6-5
J: TRBJ2-7
D: NA
size: NA
length: 14
DNA: TGTGCCAGCAGCATCCAAGGGACCCACTACGAGCAGTACTTC
CDR3: CASSIQGTHYEQYF

V: TRBV9
J: TRBJ1-2
D: TRBD1
size: few
length: 16
DNA: TGTGCCAGCAGCGCGGACAGGGTCCCCCTCAACTATGGCTACACCTTC
CDR3: CASSADRVPLNYGYTF

V: TRBV7-6
J: TRBJ2-1
D: NA
size: NA
length: 12
DNA: TGTGCCAGCAGCGGATACTCCGATGAGCAGTTCTTC
CDR3: CASSGYSDEQFF

V: TRBV19
J: TRBJ2-2
D: TRBD2
size: NA
length: 14
DNA: TGTGCCAGTAGTGGGACTAGCGGGGTCGGGGAGCTGTTTTTT
CDR3: CASSGTSGVGELFF

V: TRBV9
J: TRBJ1-6
D: NA
size: few
length: 16
DNA: TGTGCCAGCAGCGTAGAACCAGACAGTTATAATTCACCCCTCCACTTT
CDR3: CASSVEPDSYNSPLHF

V: TRBV19
J: TRBJ2-2
D: NA
size: few
length: 13
DNA: TGTGCCAGTAGTATTTGGCATCCCGGGGAGCTGTTTTTT
CDR3: CASSIWHPGELFF

V: TRBV9
J: TRBJ2-7
D: NA
size: NA
length: 15
DNA: TGTGCCAGCAGCGAACGGGGCGACCTCTTCTACGAGCAGTACTTC
CDR3: CASSERGDLFYEQYF

V: TRBV25-1
J: TRBJ2-1
D: NA
size: few
length: 15
DNA: TGTGCCAGCAGTGATGCGAGGCAGGGCCACAATGAGCAGTTCTTC
CDR3: CASSDARQGHNEQFF

V: TRBV9
J: TRBJ2-7
D: TRBD2
size: few
length: 14
DNA: TGTGCCAGCAGCCTACAGGGGCTAGCGGGGGAGCAGTACTTC
CDR3: CASSLQGLAGEQYF

V: TRBV13
J: TRBJ1-4
D: NA
size: NA
length: 14
DNA: TGTGCCAGCAGCTTTCACGGAACTAATGAAAAACTGTTTTTT
CDR3: CASSFHGTNEKLFF

V: TRBV10-3
J: TRBJ1-1
D: NA
size: NA
length: 13
DNA: TGTGCCATCAGTGAGGACAGGCGGACTGAAGCTTTCTTT
CDR3: CAISEDRRTEAFF

V: TRBV10-3
J: TRBJ2-3
D: TRBD1
size: NA
length: 15
DNA: TGTGCCATCAGTGAGCCGGGGACAGGGGGAGATACGCAGTATTTT
CDR3: CAISEPGTGGDTQYF

V: TRBV6-5
J: TRBJ2-7
D: NA
size: NA
length: 14
DNA: TGTGCCAGCAGTTACGTTCAGGGTGCTTACGAGCAGTACTTC
CDR3: CASSYVQGAYEQYF

V: TRBV19
J: TRBJ2-3
D: TRBD1
size: few
length: 16
DNA: TGTGCCAGTAGTTCCCGACAGGGGTCACTCACAGATACGCAGTATTTT
CDR3: CASSSRQGSLTDTQYF

V: TRBV12-3/TRBV12-4
J: TRBJ2-1
D: NA
size: NA
length: 13
DNA: TGTGCCAGCAGTTTCGGCGCCAACAATGAGCAGTTCTTC
CDR3: CASSFGANNEQFF

V: TRBV10-2
J: TRBJ1-1
D: TRBD1
size: few
length: 11
DNA: TGCGCCACCCAGGGGGCTCCTGAAGCTTTCTTT
CDR3: CATQGAPEAFF

V: TRBV5-1
J: TRBJ2-5
D: TRBD1
size: NA
length: 15
DNA: TGCGTCAGCAGCACCGGGACAGGGGGGGAAGAGACCCAGTACTTC
CDR3: CVSSTGTGGEETQYF

V: TRBV29-1
J: TRBJ2-2
D: NA
size: NA
length: 11
DNA: TGCAGCGTTGTAGACACCGGGGAGCTGTTTTTT
CDR3: CSVVDTGELFF

V: TRBV9
J: TRBJ2-3
D: NA
size: few
length: 14
DNA: TGTGCCAGCAGCGAGTGGGACTCTACGAATACGCAGTATTTT
CDR3: CASSEWDSTNTQYF

V: TRBV7-2
J: TRBJ2-1
D: NA
size: few
length: 12
DNA: TGTGCCAGCAGCTTAGTGAACAATGAGCAGTTCTTC
CDR3: CASSLVNNEQFF

V: TRBV20-1
J: TRBJ2-1
D: TRBD2
size: NA
length: 15
DNA: TGCAGTGCTGAAACGGGGGGGGTATCCTACAATGAGCAGTTCTTC
CDR3: CSAETGGVSYNEQFF

V: TRBV9
J: TRBJ1-3
D: NA
size: few
length: 14
DNA: TGTGCCAGCAGCGTAGAGGACTCTGGAAACACCATATATTTT
CDR3: CASSVEDSGNTIYF

V: TRBV29-1
J: TRBJ2-1
D: TRBD2
size: NA
length: 15
DNA: TGCAGCGTTGAACCTAGCGGGAGCCCCCCCGGTGAGCAGTTCTTC
CDR3: CSVEPSGSPPGEQFF

V: TRBV25-1
J: TRBJ2-3
D: NA
size: NA
length: 13
DNA: TGTGCCAGCAGTGATTTGGGCTCAGATACGCAGTATTTT
CDR3: CASSDLGSDTQYF